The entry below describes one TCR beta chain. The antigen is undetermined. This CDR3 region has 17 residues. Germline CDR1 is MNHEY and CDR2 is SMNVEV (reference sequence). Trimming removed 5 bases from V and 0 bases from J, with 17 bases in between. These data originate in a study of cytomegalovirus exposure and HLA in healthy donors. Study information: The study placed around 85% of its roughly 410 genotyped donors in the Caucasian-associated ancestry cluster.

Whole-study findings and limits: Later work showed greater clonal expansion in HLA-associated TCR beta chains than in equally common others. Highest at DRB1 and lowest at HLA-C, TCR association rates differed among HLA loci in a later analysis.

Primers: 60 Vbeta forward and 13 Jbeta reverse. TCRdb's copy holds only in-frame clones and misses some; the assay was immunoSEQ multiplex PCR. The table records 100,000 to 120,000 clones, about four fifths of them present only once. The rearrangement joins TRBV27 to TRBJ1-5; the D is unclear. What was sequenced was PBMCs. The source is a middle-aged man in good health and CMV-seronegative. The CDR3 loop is CASSPLGGAISNQPQHF. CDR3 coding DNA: TGTGCCAGCAGTCCCCTGGGTGGAGCGATTAGCAATCAGCCCCAGCATTTT.